This T cell receptor (beta chain) was identified during a study of post-analysis software for immune sequencing data (dated by TCRdb to about 2015). For the wider study: Recorded disease courses included relapsing-remitting, secondary progressive and progressive-relapsing multiple sclerosis, with some patients lacking subtype annotation. The patient repertoires were set against 11 previously published healthy control repertoires from donors whose ages ranged from roughly 6 to 27 years. A subset of samples was prepared in parallel using single-end sample barcoding, then pooled and co-amplified after Illumina adapter ligation.

Broad study findings and their caveats: Strong co-clustering of samples prepared in the same batch was shown by direct clustering with F measure, prompting a batch-effect correction. The multiple sclerosis patient group was slightly younger than the control group. Significantly lower normalized Chao1 diversity was found in multiple sclerosis patients than in controls, suggesting substantial peripheral T-cell clonal expansion.

Library prep was done by PCR. TCRdb lists the instrument as Illumina HiSeq 2500. To reduce PCR and sequencing biases, unique molecular identifiers were incorporated into the TCR beta cDNA libraries. Every 1 to 10 million input T cells yielded approximately 500,000 cDNA molecules, meaning each molecule approximated one T cell. The same protocol used for the earlier healthy control dataset was applied to prepare and sequence the patient libraries. Samples belonging to the same batch were prepared together, multiplexed and sequenced on a shared HiSeq lane. In the authors' own workflow: Raw barcoded reads were processed with MIGEC, discarding single-read molecular identifier groups before consensus assembly and CDR3 extraction. VDJtools was used for post-analysis of the clonotype tables, and diversity was normalized by down-sampling every dataset to the size of the smallest sample. In repertoire overlap clustering, CDR3 amino acid sequences, but not nucleotide sequences, were matched to correct batch-related cross-sample contamination. TCRdb trimmed public reads at Q25 via fastp, called clones via MiXCR and kept in-frame beta chains. One record per CDR3 amino acid sequence lists the most common genes and DNA. TCRdb, rather than the study authors, made the V and J calls. The sample yields about 770,000 distinct CDR3 sequences; about half were counted once. The ten most abundant clones make up approximately 4.4% of the sample.

To demonstrate the VDJtools post-analysis software, the study profiled TCR beta repertoires from the peripheral blood of about 13 young patients with multiple sclerosis. The patients with multiple sclerosis were children and adolescents between about 6 and 17 years of age. This clonotype was found a few times. Its antigen is unknown. One base away there is no much larger clone; base qualities are not given. Sequenced: blood. The TCR comes from a girl aged 5-17 years with multiple sclerosis.

The DNA reads TGTGCCAGCAGTTACTCGAATCTAGCGGGAGAGACCCAGTACTTC. The translation is CASSYSNLAGETQYF. The chain is made from TRBV6-5 and TRBJ2-5, with 8 bases matching TRBD2. From its cysteine to its phenylalanine, the CDR3 spans 15 amino acids. The CDR3 DNA has 45 bases and is translated from base 1. The germline V end is reduced by 0 bases and the J end by 4 bases; junction bases left unmatched: 4. The germline V gene encodes CDR1 MNHEY and CDR2 SVGAGI.